These 6 T cell receptor beta chains came from one sample sequenced in a study of blood T cell repertoires in COVID-19. The assay was immunoSEQ multiplex PCR, and TCRdb's table has in-frame clones only and misses some. The table lists some 100,000 clones, about 91% of them singletons. The sequencing sample was made of peripheral blood. Every receptor here comes from a woman aged 70 to 79 with acute or convalescent COVID-19.

The CDR3 DNA follows: TGTGCCAGCAGCTTAGGCCCCTATTACGAGCAGTACTTC. Its protein product is CASSLGPYYEQYF. The chain carries TRBV7-9 and TRBJ2-7; D is uncertain. This CDR3 spans 13 amino acids. V shed 1 base and J shed 4 bases, with 8 bases lying between them. Germline V lookup: CDR1 SEHNR, CDR2 FQNEAQ (reference sequence).

The rearrangement uses TRBV30 and TRBJ2-6; unclear D gene. Germline V gene sequence: CDR1 GTSNPN, CDR2 SVGIG (reference sequence). The CDR3 is made up of 16 amino acids. V was clipped by 2 bases and J by 0 bases, with 11 bases between them. DNA for the CDR3: TGTGCCTGGAGTAGCCCGAGGTTCTCTGGGGCCAACGTCCTGACTTTC. Translated, it gives CAWSSPRFSGANVLTF.

The chain combines TRBV7-8 with TRBJ1-5, with D possibly TRBD1 on 5 matching bases. With 1 base removed from V and 7 bases from J, the gap between germline ends came to 17 bases. Germline CDR1 is SGHVS and CDR2 is FQNEAQ. CDR3 length equals 16 residues. DNA for the CDR3: TGTGCCAGCAGCTTAGTGCAGGGAGGAAGTGGCCAGCCCCAGCATTTT. Amino acid sequence: CASSLVQGGSGQPQHF.

The J gene is TRBJ1-1, the V gene TRBV5-1; 10 bases align to TRBD1. The trim removed 4 bases at V and 0 bases at J, leaving 6 bases unmatched. Germline-derived CDR1 and CDR2 are SGHRS and YFSETQ. The CDR3 runs 16 residues. Here the CDR3 DNA reads TGCGCCAGCAGCCAGGGACAGGGGTTGATGAACACTGAAGCTTTCTTT. Translation: CASSQGQGLMNTEAFF.

V and J are TRBV29-1 and TRBJ2-1; D is perhaps TRBD2 (6 bases). The CDR3 length is 11 residues. V lost 4 bases and J lost 9, with 10 bases in between. Germline V lookup: CDR1 SQVTM, CDR2 ANQGSEA. The CDR3 nucleotides are TGCAGCGTTGTCGGAGGGGTTGAGCAGTTCTTC. Its translation: CSVVGGVEQFF.

The J gene is TRBJ2-3, the V gene TRBV25-1, with 16 bases aligning to TRBD2. The J segment lost 4 bases and the V segment lost 6 bases, leaving 7 bases of the junction unmatched. CDR1 and CDR2 from the germline V gene are MGHDK and SYGVNS. The CDR3 sequence is 17 residues long. CDR3 amino acids: CASRGLAGGRKADTQYF. CDR3 DNA sequence: TGTGCCAGCAGGGGACTAGCGGGAGGGCGTAAGGCAGATACGCAGTATTTT.